One and the same sample provided the 19 T cell receptor beta chains below, sequenced in a study of T cells after posttransplantation cyclophosphamide. A marrow graft followed busulfan-fludarabine conditioning, with cyclophosphamide on days +3 and +4. Only in-frame clones appear in the TCRdb table, and some are missing; sequencing was by immunoSEQ multiplex PCR. Among about 18,000 clones, about three quarters were seen once, and the ten largest hold roughly 29%. The sequenced sample was CD8+ T cells sorted from PBMCs, obtained approximately 1,900 days after a stem cell transplant with posttransplant cyclophosphamide. The receptor source for this set is a female patient aged 40 to 55 who received an allogeneic stem cell transplant from a related donor, was CMV-positive, and had no GVHD. Some T cells may be transferred from the graft donor.

This clone appeared a few times. The chain carries TRBV5-6 and TRBJ2-1, with 9 bases fitting TRBD1. CDR3 size: 15 residues. Trimming took 4 bases from V and 4 from J; bases not matched to a gene: 6. Germline CDR1 SGHDT, CDR2 YYEEEE. Written as DNA, the CDR3 is TGTGCCAGCAGCCTGGACGGGACAGGGTACAATGAGCAGTTCTTC. It translates to CASSLDGTGYNEQFF.

This chain links TRBV6-5 with TRBJ2-7, with a tentative D call TRBD2 (6 bases). The CDR3 contains 11 residues. Trimming took off 9 bases at V and 4 bases at J, with 10 bases between the two ends. Germline CDR1 is MNHEY and CDR2 is SVGAGI. CDR3 DNA: TGTGCCAGTTCGGCGGGGTACGAGCAGTACTTC. Its protein product is CASSAGYEQYF.

J is TRBJ2-7 and V is TRBV28, with 7 bases lining up with TRBD1. The germline gives CDR1 MDHEN, CDR2 SYDVKM. V gave up 5 bases and J gave up 5 bases; unmatched junction bases: 9. This CDR3 spans 14 amino acids. In DNA form, the CDR3 reads TGTGCCAGCAGTCTCACGACAGGGTGGGACGAGCAGTACTTC. Translated, it gives CASSLTTGWDEQYF. The full variable domain, in which reference TRBV28 and TRBJ2-7 provide the parts outside the CDR3, is DVKVTQSSRYLVKRTGEKVFLECVQDMDHENMFWYRQDPGLGLRLIYFSYDVKMKEKGDIPEGYSVSREKKERFSLILESASTNQTSMYLCASSLTTGWDEQYFGPGTRLTVT.

The CDR3 loop reads CASSLAAGYEQFF. The CDR3 DNA reads as TGTGCCAGCAGCTTGGCGGCAGGGTATGAGCAGTTCTTC. The V gene is TRBV5-4, the J gene TRBJ2-1, with D perhaps TRBD1 (5 bases). The germline gives CDR1 SGHNT, CDR2 YYREEE (reference sequence). The CDR3 is 13 amino acids. V was pared by 0 bases and J by 8 bases, with 9 bases between.

The chain has TRBV25-1 and TRBJ2-1, with a possible D match to TRBD2 (6 bases). Per the germline V gene, CDR1 is MGHDK and CDR2 is SYGVNS. The CDR3 runs to 13 residues. Trimming pared 8 bases from V and 4 bases from J, leaving 12 bases between. Written as DNA, the CDR3 is TGTGCCAGCGGGACTCCACTTTACAATGAGCAGTTCTTC. Amino acids: CASGTPLYNEQFF.

The J gene is TRBJ2-7, the V gene TRBV9, with TRBD1 identical over 7 bases. CDR1 is SGDLS and CDR2 is YYNGEE in the germline V gene. J lost 3 bases, V lost 4 bases, and 10 bases had no gene match. The CDR3 runs to 15 residues. The CDR3 loop reads CASSPRFGTDYEQYF. The CDR3 DNA sequence: TGTGCCAGCAGCCCACGATTCGGGACAGACTACGAGCAGTACTTC.

The chain couples TRBV5-6 to TRBJ2-7; 8 bases agree with TRBD2. Germline V lookup: CDR1 SGHDT, CDR2 YYEEEE. The J segment lost 0 bases and the V segment lost 7 bases, leaving 6 bases of the junction unmatched. The CDR3 has 14 amino acids. The CDR3 sequence: CASSGGSSSYEQYF. CDR3 in DNA: TGTGCCAGCTCGGGGGGGAGCAGCTCCTACGAGCAGTACTTC. Combining the CDR3 with reference TRBV5-6 and TRBJ2-7 gives the whole variable domain DAGVTQSPTHLIKTRGQQVTLRCSPKSGHDTVSWYQQALGQGPQFIFQYYEEEERQRGNFPDRFSGHQFPNYSSELNVNALLLGDSALYLCASSGGSSSYEQYFGPGTRLTVT.

The table lists this clone with a count of one. The chain combines TRBV5-1 with TRBJ2-3; tentatively, D is TRBD1 (6 bases). Germline CDR1 reads SGHRS; CDR2 reads YFSETQ. The CDR3 runs to 14 residues. V was pared by 3 bases and J by 3 bases, with 11 bases between. This CDR3 reads CASSYVQGTDTQYF. DNA of the CDR3: TGCGCCAGCAGCTATGTACAGGGTACAGATACGCAGTATTTT.

Details on this clone: A read error may produce the germline difference seen at one junction end. The genes are TRBV4-3 and TRBJ1-5, with D possibly matching TRBD1 (5 bases). CDR1 and CDR2 (germline): LGHNA, YSLEER. The CDR3 runs 15 residues. CDR3 loop: CASSEDRGLEQPQHF. The CDR3 DNA reads TGCGCCAGCAGCGAAGACCGGGGGTTGGAGCAGCCCCAGCATTTT.

This chain connects TRBV7-9 to TRBJ2-7; D might be TRBD2 (7 bases). This CDR3 is 16 amino acids long. V was cut by 3 bases and J by 3 bases, with 18 bases left in between. Germline assignment: CDR1 SEHNR and CDR2 FQNEAQ (reference sequence). The CDR3 sequence is CASSFGPGRGIYEQYF. The CDR3 coding sequence is TGTGCCAGCAGCTTCGGCCCAGGGAGGGGGATCTACGAGCAGTACTTC.

The chain employs TRBV28 and TRBJ2-7, with D unclear. CDR3 length equals 14 residues. Deletions cut 3 bases from V and 2 bases from J, with 11 bases between. Per germline, CDR1 MDHEN and CDR2 SYDVKM. CDR3 loop: CASSLLTDTYEQYF. CDR3 coding DNA: TGTGCCAGCAGTTTGTTAACAGACACCTACGAGCAGTACTTC.

V usage is TRBV7-6 and J usage is TRBJ1-2, with D perhaps matching TRBD1 (6 bases). V lost 5 bases to trimming and J lost 0 bases, with 16 bases between them. The CDR3 covers 16 residues. Germline-derived CDR1 and CDR2 are SGHVS and FNYEAQ. The CDR3 here is CASSQTGQKANYGYTF. The DNA of the CDR3 is TGTGCCAGCAGCCAAACCGGACAGAAAGCTAACTATGGCTACACCTTC. Filled out from reference TRBV7-6 and TRBJ1-2, the complete variable domain reads GAGVSQSPRYKVTKRGQDVALRCDPISGHVSLYWYRQALGQGPEFLTYFNYEAQQDKSGLPNDRFSAERPEGSISTLTIQRTEQRDSAMYRCASSQTGQKANYGYTFGSGTRLTVV.

The table lists this clone with many counts. J is TRBJ1-4 and V is TRBV5-6; D possibly corresponds to TRBD1 (6 bases). This CDR3 has 16 amino acids. Between the trimmed V and J ends, which lost 4 bases and 3 bases, there was a span of 16 bases. Germline V gene data show CDR1 as SGHDT and CDR2 as YYEEEE. The CDR3 DNA follows: TGTGCCAGCAGCGGTGGACAGCGAACTGCTAATGAAAAACTGTTTTTT. It encodes CASSGGQRTANEKLFF. The variable domain in full, completed from reference TRBV5-6 and TRBJ1-4, reads DAGVTQSPTHLIKTRGQQVTLRCSPKSGHDTVSWYQQALGQGPQFIFQYYEEEERQRGNFPDRFSGHQFPNYSSELNVNALLLGDSALYLCASSGGQRTANEKLFFGSGTQLSVL.

J is TRBJ1-4 and V is TRBV6-6; 9 bases agree with TRBD1. CDR1 is MNHNY, CDR2 SVGAGI, per germline (reference sequence). Trimming removed 2 bases from V and 8 bases from J; junction bases left unmatched: 9. This CDR3 is built from 16 residues. CDR3 in DNA: TGTGCCAGCAGTTACAATTCACAGGGGGCGCGGGAAAAACTGTTTTTT. Protein product: CASSYNSQGAREKLFF.

The rearrangement uses TRBV10-3 and TRBJ1-2; possibly TRBD1 for D (5 bases). The CDR3 is made up of 14 amino acids. The germline V gene encodes CDR1 ENHRY and CDR2 SYGVKD. Between the trimmed V and J ends, which lost 8 bases and 5 bases, there was a span of 18 bases. In nucleotides, the CDR3 is TGTGCCATCTTCCAGGACCAGGGTGGGTATGGCTACACCTTC. It codes for CAIFQDQGGYGYTF.

The genes are TRBV6-4 and TRBJ1-3; TRBD1 agrees at 8 bases. CDR1 is MRHNA, CDR2 SNTAGT, per germline. V lost 8 bases and J lost 7; bases outside the gene matches: 16. The CDR3 extends over 16 amino acids. The CDR3 coding sequence is TGTGCCAGCCGAACCACGCAAGGACAGGGAGTGAACACCATATATTTT. Amino acids: CASRTTQGQGVNTIYF.

This clone has just a few counts. The chain carries TRBV19 and TRBJ1-6; 8 bases align to TRBD1. This CDR3 comprises 15 residues. CDR1 LNHDA and CDR2 SQIVND come from the germline V gene (reference sequence). V shed 6 bases, J shed 4 bases, and the junction held 5 bases outside the gene matches. CDR3 amino acids: CASSLDRDYNSPLHF. CDR3 coding DNA: TGTGCCAGTAGCCTGGACAGGGATTATAATTCACCCCTCCACTTT.

This chain links TRBV5-1 with TRBJ2-7; D unresolved. The CDR3 is 13 residues long. Looked up from germline, CDR1 is SGHRS and CDR2 is YFSETQ. With 0 bases removed from V and 2 bases from J, the gap between germline ends came to 6 bases. CDR3 bases: TGCGCCAGCAGCTTGGACGGTACCTACGAGCAGTACTTC. This translates into CASSLDGTYEQYF.

The chain is built from TRBV5-8 and TRBJ2-4, with 7 nucleotides matching TRBD1. The V and J ends lost 1 base and 7 bases, in that order; junction bases with no gene match: 8. Germline CDR1 SGHTS, CDR2 YDEGEE. This CDR3 has 15 residues. Here the CDR3 reads CASSLSLQGKNIQYF. CDR3 DNA: TGTGCCAGCAGCTTGTCATTACAGGGGAAGAACATTCAGTACTTC. Complete variable domain (other parts from reference TRBV5-8 and TRBJ2-4): EAGVTQSPTHLIKTRGQQATLRCSPISGHTSVYWYQQALGLGLQFLLWYDEGEERNRGNFPPRFSGRQFPNYSSELNVNALELEDSALYLCASSLSLQGKNIQYFGAGTRLSVL.